Here is one TCR beta chain with its context. Profiled with immunoSEQ multiplex PCR; TCRdb holds only in-frame clones, not every one. Here the sample spans under 2,500,000 clones, approximately 96% being singletons. Germline CDR1 reads SGHDN; CDR2 reads FVKESK. The CDR3 sequence is 15 residues long. Unmatched junction bases numbered 6, after V lost 3 bases and J lost 6 bases. The record originates from a study of shared clonotypes between healthy human individuals. Material for sequencing was naive CD4+ T cells sorted from blood. Subset of the sample: CD45RA+ positively selected. The TCR was taken from a man aged 18 to 35 in good health. This chain links TRBV14 with TRBJ1-2, with 11 bases fitting TRBD1. This CDR3 is CASSQRTGGYDGYTF. The CDR3 bases are TGTGCCAGCAGCCAGAGGACAGGGGGCTACGATGGCTACACCTTC. Drawing the rest from reference TRBV14 and TRBJ1-2, the complete variable domain is EAGVTQFPSHSVIEKGQTVTLRCDPISGHDNLYWYRRVMGKEIKFLLHFVKESKQDESGMPNNRFLAERTGGTYSTLKVQPAELEDSGVYFCASSQRTGGYDGYTFGSGTRLTVV.